These T cell receptor beta chains were read from a single sample in a study of blood T cells in healthy people across ages. TCRdb reprocessed the 5' RACE reads with MiXCR, giving one entry per CDR3 protein. The table lists roughly 800,000 distinct CDR3 sequences, about 34% of them singletons, with 10% to 15% in the top ten. Sequencing was done on a sample of blood. The receptor set was obtained from a man aged 18 to 29 in good health. Both conserved end residues are part of each CDR3. D genes are given only for firm matches. Part of the rows lack a size; the others show once, few, many or a class for expanded clones.

TGTGCCAGCTCACCATTTCAGGGGGCTACAGATACGCAGTATTTT CASSPFQGATDTQYF TRBJ2-3 TRBD1 NA TRBV18
TGTGCCAGCAGTTTACCCGGATCCTATAATTCACCCCTCCACTTT CASSLPGSYNSPLHF TRBJ1-6 NA once TRBV28
TGTGCCAGCAGCCAAGATCCCGAGGATCAGCCCCAGCATTTT CASSQDPEDQPQHF TRBJ1-5 NA few TRBV3-1
TGTGCCAGCAGTTACAGGCACATGAACACTGAAGCTTTCTTT CASSYRHMNTEAFF TRBJ1-1 NA few TRBV12-3/TRBV12-4
TGTGCCAGCTCACCACCAGGGGCAGGGCTCGAAGAAAAACTGTTTTTT CASSPPGAGLEEKLFF TRBJ1-4 NA few TRBV18
TGTGCCAGCAGCTCAAACAGGGGAAGCACAGATACGCAGTATTTT CASSSNRGSTDTQYF TRBJ2-3 TRBD1 NA TRBV7-2
TGTGCCAGCAGCAGGGCCACTAATCAGCCCCAGCATTTT CASSRATNQPQHF TRBJ1-5 NA NA TRBV12-3/TRBV12-4
TGTGCCAGCAGCGCTAGCGGGGGCCCTACAGATACGCAGTATTTT CASSASGGPTDTQYF TRBJ2-3 TRBD2 many TRBV6-4
TGCGCCAGCAGCCTTCTGCCCGGGGAGCTGTTTTTT CASSLLPGELFF TRBJ2-2 NA NA TRBV4-3
TGTGCCAGCAGAAGCGGGGCCAGCAATCAGCCCCAGCATTTT CASRSGASNQPQHF TRBJ1-5 NA many TRBV12-3/TRBV12-4
TGTGCCACCTCACGGGCAAACGCTTCCTACGAGCAGTACTTC CATSRANASYEQYF TRBJ2-7 NA NA TRBV27
TGTGCCAGCAGTTTATCCAGCGCAGGGGGCTACGAGCAGTACTTC CASSLSSAGGYEQYF TRBJ2-7 TRBD1 few TRBV6-1
TGTGCCAGCACCCAATTTAAGAAGGGGCGGACCGGGGAGCTGTTTTTT CASTQFKKGRTGELFF TRBJ2-2 NA NA TRBV27
TGTCCCAGCAGTTTTAGGCGGAGACAGAAAAGGGAAAAACTGTTTTTT CPSSFRRRQKREKLFF TRBJ1-4 NA NA TRBV12-3/TRBV12-4
TGCAGTGCCAATAACAGGCGTCATGGCTACACCTTC CSANNRRHGYTF TRBJ1-2 NA NA TRBV20-1
TGTGCCAGCAGTTTGGTCTTTGGAGATGAGCAGTTCTTC CASSLVFGDEQFF TRBJ2-1 NA NA TRBV12-3/TRBV12-4
TGTGCCAGCAGTGAGTGGGGGGGAGACAGCTACAATGAGCAGTTCTTC CASSEWGGDSYNEQFF TRBJ2-1 TRBD2 few TRBV9
TGTGCCAGCAGCTATAGCGGGGGGGAGCAGTTCTTC CASSYSGGEQFF TRBJ2-1 TRBD2 few TRBV6-2/TRBV6-3
TGCAGCGTTGAGGACCTCAGGCAGGACTATGGCTACACCTTC CSVEDLRQDYGYTF TRBJ1-2 NA NA TRBV29-1
TGCGCCAGCAGCCAAGACAGTAAGGGTGCCGGTGGGACTCAGTACTTC CASSQDSKGAGGTQYF TRBJ2-7 NA few TRBV4-3
TGTGCCAGCAGCTTAGGAGCGGGGGGGCATTGGGAGCAGTTCTTC CASSLGAGGHWEQFF TRBJ2-1 TRBD2 few TRBV11-3
TGTGCCAGCAGCGGCCTCATCCCTAGGGAGGAAAAACTGTTTTTT CASSGLIPREEKLFF TRBJ1-4 NA once TRBV25-1
TGTGCCAGCAGGCACAGGGAGGTCGGGGGACTAGTGGAGCAGTACTTC CASRHREVGGLVEQYF TRBJ2-7 TRBD2 NA TRBV6-2/TRBV6-3
TGTGCCAGCAGCTATGGACAGGGGAGCAATGAGCAGTTCTTC CASSYGQGSNEQFF TRBJ2-1 TRBD1 many TRBV7-2
TGTGCCAGCAGCTTAGCCGGGAGGAGCGCCGAGCAGTACTTC CASSLAGRSAEQYF TRBJ2-7 TRBD2 NA TRBV7-2
TGCAGTGCTAGCCCCACCGACAGAGAAGAGACCCAGTACTTC CSASPTDREETQYF TRBJ2-5 NA NA TRBV20-1
TGTGCCAGCAACCGAGTCTATGGCTACACCTTC CASNRVYGYTF TRBJ1-2 NA NA TRBV12-3/TRBV12-4
TGTGCCAGCAGCTCGGGACTGACCGACTACAATGAGCAGTTCTTC CASSSGLTDYNEQFF TRBJ2-1 NA few TRBV7-3
TGTGCCACCAGCAGAGCCGGGGTGGGTACGCAGTATTTT CATSRAGVGTQYF TRBJ2-3 NA NA TRBV15
TGTGCCAGCAGAGGAGGGAACACCGGGGAGCTGTTTTTT CASRGGNTGELFF TRBJ2-2 NA NA TRBV27
TGCGCCAGCAGCTTACACAGGGATAGCGATGAGCAGTACTTC CASSLHRDSDEQYF TRBJ2-7 NA NA TRBV5-1
TGCAGCGTTGCGGGGGGACAACCGAAACAAGCTTTCTTT CSVAGGQPKQAFF TRBJ1-1 NA many TRBV29-1
TGTGCCAGCATTCGTGGAGACCCCGGGGGCACAGATACGCAGTATTTT CASIRGDPGGTDTQYF TRBJ2-3 NA NA TRBV7-8
TGCGCCAGCAGCCAAGAGACAGGGGCCTACAATGAGCAGTTCTTC CASSQETGAYNEQFF TRBJ2-1 TRBD1 NA TRBV4-3
TGTGCCAGCAGCCTCAGGATGGAAACAGATACGCAGTATTTT CASSLRMETDTQYF TRBJ2-3 NA NA TRBV6-6
TGTGCCAGCAGTTACGGTGGGGGCCTGCGGACCCAGTACTTC CASSYGGGLRTQYF TRBJ2-5 NA few TRBV6-2/TRBV6-3
TGCGCCAGCAGCCAAGAGTGGGGTTACAGCGCAGATACGCAGTATTTT CASSQEWGYSADTQYF TRBJ2-3 NA once TRBV4-3
TGCAGTGCTAGAGACCCACAGGGAGGGGCCTACAATGAGCAGTTCTTC CSARDPQGGAYNEQFF TRBJ2-1 NA many TRBV20-1
TGTGCCATGGGTGAGAAATACAATGAGCAGTACTTC CAMGEKYNEQYF TRBJ2-7 NA few TRBV10-3
TGTGCCAGCAGCTCGGGCAGGGGGATAGATACGCAGTATTTT CASSSGRGIDTQYF TRBJ2-3 TRBD1 few TRBV27